This T cell receptor (beta chain) was profiled in a study of Graves' ophthalmopathy and Graves' hyperthyroidism. Study as a whole: Peripheral blood collection took place at initial diagnosis, before any treatment.

For repertoire sequencing, the TCR beta CDR3 regions were amplified from RNA transcripts. The first round was an RT-PCR with HTBI primers, and the second round was a multiplex PCR. One entry per CDR3 protein results from TCRdb running MiXCR on the multiplex PCR reads. The data contain about 640,000 distinct CDR3 sequences, about two fifths of them singletons. This clonotype was seen only a few times. No antigen is known for it. V lost 0 bases and J 3 bases, leaving 9 bases between the germline ends. The CDR3 sequence is 15 residues long. Germline V CDR1 and CDR2: SGDLS, YYNGEE. Study findings and constraints: Most expanded thyroid clonotypes above 0.001 frequency also appeared in blood.

Material for sequencing was peripheral blood. The chain links TRBV9 to TRBJ2-2; tentatively, D is TRBD2 (5 bases). The clonotype was recovered from an adult man with Graves' ophthalmopathy. CDR3 DNA sequence: TGTGCCAGCAGCGTAGGAGGGATGGACACCGGGGAGCTGTTTTTT. As protein: CASSVGGMDTGELFF.